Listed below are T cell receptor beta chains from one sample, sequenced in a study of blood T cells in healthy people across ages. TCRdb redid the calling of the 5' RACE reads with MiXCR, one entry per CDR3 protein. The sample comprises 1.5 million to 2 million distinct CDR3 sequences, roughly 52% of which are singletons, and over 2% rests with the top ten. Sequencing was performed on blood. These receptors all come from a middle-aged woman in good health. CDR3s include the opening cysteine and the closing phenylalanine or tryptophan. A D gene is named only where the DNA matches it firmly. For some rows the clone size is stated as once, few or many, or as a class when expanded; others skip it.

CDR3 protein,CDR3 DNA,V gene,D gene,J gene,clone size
CASSLTGGGIQYF,TGTGCCAGCAGCCTAACAGGGGGCGGCATTCAGTACTTC,TRBV7-3,TRBD1,TRBJ2-4,few
CASGGQSPYNQPQHF,TGTGCCAGCGGGGGCCAATCCCCTTACAATCAGCCCCAGCATTTT,TRBV2,.,TRBJ1-5,.
CASSQGVKHQLIAYEQYF,TGTGCCAGCAGCCAAGGCGTTAAACATCAGCTGATCGCCTACGAGCAGTACTTC,TRBV3-1,.,TRBJ2-7,.
CASSFSSRSYEQYF,TGTGCCAGCAGTTTTTCCAGCAGGTCCTACGAGCAGTACTTC,TRBV28,.,TRBJ2-7,.
CATKTGTKQDTQYF,TGTGCCACCAAGACCGGGACTAAACAAGATACGCAGTATTTT,TRBV6-6,TRBD2,TRBJ2-3,few
CASSFDGQAITYEQYF,TGTGCCAGCAGCTTTGACGGGCAGGCCATTACCTACGAGCAGTACTTC,TRBV7-2,.,TRBJ2-7,few
CASRPRDTNTETQYF,TGTGCCAGCAGGCCACGGGACACCAACACAGAGACGCAGTATTTT,TRBV6-2/TRBV6-3,.,TRBJ2-3,.
CSVEFLGGGNIQYF,TGCAGCGTTGAGTTCCTGGGAGGTGGAAACATTCAGTACTTC,TRBV29-1,.,TRBJ2-4,.
CASSLEGPPSGTQYF,TGTGCCAGCAGCTTAGAGGGACCTCCGTCTGGGACCCAGTACTTC,TRBV7-2,.,TRBJ2-5,few
CASHPGAGKQYF,TGTGCCAGCCACCCCGGGGCGGGGAAGCAGTACTTC,TRBV6-2/TRBV6-3,.,TRBJ2-5,.
CSAPPRSGAYQETQYF,TGCAGTGCTCCCCCCCGTAGCGGGGCGTACCAAGAGACCCAGTACTTC,TRBV20-1,TRBD2,TRBJ2-5,.
CASTIPDRRTEAFF,TGTGCCAGCACCATACCCGACAGGCGGACTGAAGCTTTCTTT,TRBV7-9,.,TRBJ1-1,.
CASSTPGGFVEQFF,TGTGCCAGCTCCACACCTGGGGGGTTTGTTGAGCAGTTCTTC,TRBV27,.,TRBJ2-1,few
CASSLGGADGWPTQYF,TGTGCCAGCAGCTTAGGGGGGGCTGACGGGTGGCCTACGCAGTATTTT,TRBV7-2,.,TRBJ2-3,.
CASSYPPGRTRSHPDTQYF,TGTGCCAGCAGTTATCCCCCCGGTAGGACTAGAAGTCACCCAGATACGCAGTATTTT,TRBV6-2/TRBV6-3,TRBD2,TRBJ2-3,.
CASGVGDRVQETQYF,TGTGCTAGTGGTGTAGGTGACAGGGTCCAAGAGACCCAGTACTTC,TRBV12-5,TRBD1,TRBJ2-5,.
CASSYLGRAQYF,TGTGCCAGCAGTTACTTAGGTAGGGCCCAGTACTTC,TRBV6-5,.,TRBJ2-7,.
CASLRTANNEQFF,TGTGCTAGCTTAAGGACAGCAAACAATGAGCAGTTCTTC,TRBV18,.,TRBJ2-1,.